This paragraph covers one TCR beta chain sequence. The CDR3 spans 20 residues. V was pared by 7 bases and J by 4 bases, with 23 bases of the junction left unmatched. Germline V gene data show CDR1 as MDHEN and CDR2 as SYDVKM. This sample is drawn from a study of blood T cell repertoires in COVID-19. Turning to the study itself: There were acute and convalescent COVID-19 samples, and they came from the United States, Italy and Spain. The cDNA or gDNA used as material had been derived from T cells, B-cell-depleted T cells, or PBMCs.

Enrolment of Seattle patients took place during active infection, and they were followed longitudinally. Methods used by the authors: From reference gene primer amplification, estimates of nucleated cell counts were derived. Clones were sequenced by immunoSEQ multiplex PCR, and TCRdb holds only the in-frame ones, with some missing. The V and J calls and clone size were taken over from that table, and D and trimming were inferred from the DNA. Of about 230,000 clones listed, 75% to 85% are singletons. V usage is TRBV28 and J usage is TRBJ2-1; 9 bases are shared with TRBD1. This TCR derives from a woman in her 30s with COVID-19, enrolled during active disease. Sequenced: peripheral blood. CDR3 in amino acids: CASTQTGTGPQPTIYNEQFF. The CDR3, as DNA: TGTGCCAGCACCCAGACCGGGACAGGGCCTCAACCTACCATATACAATGAGCAGTTCTTC.